This T cell receptor beta chain was sequenced during a study of T cell responses to AZD1222 COVID-19 vaccine (TCRdb year 2021). In the study overall: A total of about 240 trial participants underwent TCR sequencing, of whom about 210 received two doses of AZD1222 and about 25 received two doses of the MenACWY control vaccine. Trial participants were enrolled by age into 18-55, 56-69 and 70-plus year subgroups, with roughly 150, 30 and 60 TCR-sequenced participants respectively. Here is what the overall study found, with its caveats: Vaccine-associated CD4 TCRs spanned the whole spike protein, with dominant responses in regions 160-218 and 743-854. Because no samples from the day 14 peak response were available, repertoires could be characterized only after the peak T cell response. Participants were mostly white British, with more females than males. The authors suggested clonal diversity may have been underestimated. Reportedly, almost half of the unique spike-specific TCRs recognized epitopes lying outside the regions that are mutated in the B.1.351 and B.1.1.7 variants. The 56-69-year group was small, and its depth increase did not reach significance, likely because of low power. Conclusions about previously exposed vaccinees are limited, since just a handful of AZD1222 recipients were seropositive for SARS-CoV-2 at baseline. After two AZD1222 doses, both the breadth and the depth of spike-specific TCRs were significantly higher than at day 0 and than in MenACWY recipients.

For this clone: Its antigen is not yet known. No qualities accompany the bases; no much larger clone lies one base away.

The meaning of the sample's time point label: about 28 days (+/-7) after the second vaccine dose. AZD1222 recipients with second doses at about 4 weeks or about 12 weeks were pooled, because spike-specific TCR depth and breadth did not differ between schedules. Vaccinee samples were obtained from the UK trials COV001 and COV002, which included a single-blind randomized controlled phase 2/3 trial of AZD1222 (ChAdOx1 nCoV-19) in healthy adults. For TCRbeta chain sequencing, PBMC samples from trial participants were taken at day 0 and at day 28 after the second dose. The CDR3 regions of human TCRbeta chains were subjected to immunosequencing. Per the authors' processing: Repertoire TCRs were matched against a reference library of SARS-CoV-2-specific TCRs generated with the MIRA antigen-specificity platform. Breadth was defined as the fraction of unique TCRs that were SARS-CoV-2-associated. Depth was defined as the fraction of total T cells that were SARS-CoV-2-associated. Using the MIRA data, every spike-specific TCR was mapped to the spike region that the TCR reacted to and assigned to either a CD4 or a CD8 class. Log10-transformed breadth and depth values were compared by one-way ANOVA with Sidak's multiple comparisons tests. Sourced from immuneACCESS, this table was stored by TCRdb with only in-frame sequences that have V and J called. A share of the clones is absent; for the studies checked, an unresolved V gene accounts for under half, and the remainder has no known explanation. The D gene and trimming were derived from the DNA, and the V and J assignments and clone size from that table. This sample comprises 150,000 or so clones, roughly nine tenths of them detected only once. Of the sample, 3% to 4% is held by the ten largest clones.

The CDR3, from cysteine to phenylalanine, totals 14 residues. Just the 42-base CDR3 DNA is kept, in frame starting at base 1. For CDR1 and CDR2, the germline V gene lists SGHDT and YYEEEE. Cut back by 0 bases and 5 bases, the V and J ends lie 11 bases apart. The source material was peripheral blood, sampled 28 days after the second AZD1222 dose. The chain is assembled from TRBV5-6 and TRBJ2-5; TRBD1 is perhaps the D gene, given 5 matching bases. The receptor comes from an adult who received the AZD1222 COVID-19 vaccine. The encoded CDR3 is CASSLVAGLETQYF. The base sequence is TGTGCCAGCAGCTTGGTAGCAGGGCTGGAGACCCAGTACTTC.